One sample yielded the 21 T cell receptor beta chains listed below, sequenced in a study of blood T cell repertoires in COVID-19. Sequencing was performed with immunoSEQ multiplex PCR; in TCRdb, only in-frame clones are kept and a portion is missing. The sample shows tens of thousands of clones, about 83% of them seen only once. The specimen was peripheral blood. The receptors here all came from a woman in her sixties or seventies with acute or convalescent COVID-19.

This rearrangement joins TRBV5-4 to TRBJ1-2; tentatively, D is TRBD1 (5 bases). V lost 2 bases and J lost 3, with 8 bases in between. The CDR3 contains 13 residues. The germline gives CDR1 SGHNT, CDR2 YYREEE (reference sequence). The CDR3 region has the DNA TGTGCCAGCAGCTTTGGGGCTGACTATGGCTACACCTTC. Encoded protein: CASSFGADYGYTF.

This clone was seen many times. The chain carries TRBV7-9 and TRBJ1-2; D is possibly TRBD1 (5 bases). Looked up from germline, CDR1 is SEHNR and CDR2 is FQNEAQ (reference sequence). This CDR3 region has 13 residues. V was cut by 3 bases and J by 7 bases, with 12 bases left in between. The CDR3 here is CASSLQGIGGYTF. The CDR3 region has the DNA TGTGCCAGCAGCTTGCAGGGAATAGGTGGCTACACCTTC.

The chain carries TRBV29-1 and TRBJ1-2, with TRBD1 as a possible D gene (5 bases). CDR1 and CDR2 (germline): SQVTM, ANQGSEA. The CDR3 contains 12 residues. With 6 bases removed from V and 8 bases from J, the gap between germline ends came to 16 bases. The chain's CDR3 is CSVDIAGGGYTF. The CDR3 coding sequence is TGCAGCGTCGACATCGCCGGGGGAGGCTACACCTTC.

The rearrangement links TRBV7-9 to TRBJ2-3, with D perhaps TRBD2 (6 bases). This CDR3 has 16 amino acids. Trimming took off 3 bases at V and 4 bases at J, with 17 bases between the two ends. Germline V gene lookup returns CDR1 SEHNR and CDR2 FQNEAQ (reference sequence). The CDR3 loop is CASSLGHGSQADTQYF. For the CDR3, the DNA is TGTGCCAGCAGCTTGGGCCACGGGAGCCAAGCAGATACGCAGTATTTT.

The chain recombines TRBV19 with TRBJ2-1; 9 bases are a match to TRBD2. The CDR3 has 15 amino acids. Germline V gene data show CDR1 as LNHDA and CDR2 as SQIVND (reference sequence). Trimming at V came to 1 base and at J to 5 bases, leaving 3 bases not matched to a gene. The chain's CDR3 is CASSIVASGNNEQFF. The CDR3, as DNA: TGTGCCAGTAGTATAGTGGCTAGCGGGAACAATGAGCAGTTCTTC.

The rearrangement uses TRBV7-9 and TRBJ2-7, with D maybe TRBD2 (6 bases). CDR3 length: 12 residues. V shed 5 bases and J shed 6 bases, with 11 bases lying between them. The germline gives CDR1 SEHNR, CDR2 FQNEAQ (reference sequence). The CDR3 DNA follows: TGTGCCAGCAGCGAGGGGCGGGGCGAGCAGTACTTC. It codes for CASSEGRGEQYF.

The chain couples TRBV27 to TRBJ2-7; TRBD1 is a possible D gene (7 bases). The CDR3 sequence is 16 residues long. Trimming removed 2 bases at V and 3 bases at J, with 17 bases between. Germline V gene sequence: CDR1 MNHEY, CDR2 SMNVEV (reference sequence). CDR3 sequence reads: CASSLGGTAFYYEQYF. Here the CDR3 DNA reads TGTGCCAGCAGTTTAGGCGGGACAGCCTTTTACTACGAGCAGTACTTC.

The rearrangement uses TRBV11-2 and TRBJ2-5, with 9 bases fitting TRBD1. Germline lookup yields CDR1 SGHAT and CDR2 FQNNGV. CDR3 length: 14 amino acids. With V trimmed by 2 bases and J by 5 bases, 3 bases remained unmatched. The DNA for the CDR3 is TGTGCCAGCAGCTTATACAGGGGGCCGGAGACCCAGTACTTC. Residues: CASSLYRGPETQYF.

This sequence joins TRBV19 and TRBJ2-3; maybe TRBD2 (6 bases). From germline, CDR1 is LNHDA and CDR2 SQIVND (reference sequence). The CDR3 is 15 residues long. Trimming took 6 bases from V and 5 from J, leaving 18 bases between them. The DNA for the CDR3 is TGTGCCAGTAGCTTCATGACCGGGAGTTTAGATACGCAGTATTTT. Amino acids: CASSFMTGSLDTQYF.

This clone was found a few times. The rearrangement uses TRBV5-8 and TRBJ2-3; TRBD2 aligns across 8 bases. Germline V CDR1 and CDR2: SGHTS, YDEGEE. This CDR3 spans 17 amino acids. The ends lost 4 bases at V and 0 bases at J; junction bases unmatched: 10. CDR3: CASSHESGGLSTDTQYF. CDR3 nucleotides: TGTGCCAGCAGCCATGAAAGCGGGGGACTTAGCACAGATACGCAGTATTTT.

The CDR3 region is CAWTSGRGTEQFF. In nucleotides, the CDR3 is TGTGCCTGGACTAGCGGGAGAGGGACTGAGCAGTTCTTC. The J gene is TRBJ2-1, the V gene TRBV30, with TRBD2 identical over 10 bases. The CDR3 sequence is 13 residues long. Germline V gene lookup returns CDR1 GTSNPN and CDR2 SVGIG (reference sequence). V dropped 4 bases and J dropped 9; count of bases not matched to a gene: 6.

The genes are TRBV28 and TRBJ2-7; TRBD2 matches at 8 bases. V was pared by 8 bases and J by 2 bases, with 8 bases of the junction left unmatched. This CDR3 has 14 amino acids. The germline V gene encodes CDR1 MDHEN and CDR2 SYDVKM. For the CDR3, the DNA is TGTGCCAGCGAAACTAGCGGCCTTACCTACGAGCAGTACTTC. Encoded protein: CASETSGLTYEQYF.

The chain recombines TRBV9 with TRBJ2-7; D possibly corresponds to TRBD2 (5 bases). This CDR3 region has 14 residues. Germline V gene sequence: CDR1 SGDLS, CDR2 YYNGEE. V was pared by 0 bases and J by 2 bases, with 9 bases between. The chain's CDR3 is CASSVGARAYEQYF. The CDR3 nucleotides read TGTGCCAGCAGCGTAGGGGCGAGGGCCTACGAGCAGTACTTC.

This CDR3 reads CASSVVSYGKSYNSPLHF. The CDR3 DNA reads TGTGCCAGCAGTGTTGTGTCCTACGGGAAGTCCTATAATTCACCCCTCCACTTT. The chain carries TRBV27 and TRBJ1-6; no firm D call. From germline, CDR1 is MNHEY and CDR2 SMNVEV (reference sequence). The CDR3 length is 18 residues. The V gene lost 5 bases and the J gene lost 1 base, with 18 bases spanning the gap.

This clone has just a few counts. This chain joins TRBV20-1 and TRBJ2-1; the D is unclear. From germline, CDR1 is DFQATT and CDR2 SNEGSKA (reference sequence). V lost 4 bases and J 10 bases, leaving 11 bases between the germline ends. This CDR3 is 11 amino acids long. CDR3 protein: CSAKGGPEQFF. The CDR3 nucleotides are TGCAGTGCTAAAGGCGGCCCGGAGCAGTTCTTC.

This chain joins TRBV27 and TRBJ2-3; 14 positions match TRBD2. V trimming: 0 bases; J trimming: 5 bases; junction bases outside the gene matches: 7. Per germline, CDR1 MNHEY and CDR2 SMNVEV (reference sequence). This CDR3 has 18 residues. The CDR3: CASSLSSTSGRAVDTQYF. CDR3 bases: TGTGCCAGCAGTTTATCCTCGACTAGCGGGAGGGCCGTAGATACGCAGTATTTT.

This chain joins TRBV19 and TRBJ2-2; maybe TRBD2 (7 bases). V gave up 6 bases and J gave up 7 bases, with 21 bases separating them. CDR3 size: 16 residues. CDR1 is LNHDA and CDR2 is SQIVND in the germline V gene (reference sequence). The CDR3 sequence: CASSPLHTGGGGELFF. Written as DNA, the CDR3 is TGTGCCAGTAGCCCATTACATACGGGGGGCGGCGGGGAGCTGTTTTTT.

The chain joins TRBV9 to TRBJ2-7; D gene unclear. This CDR3 region has 14 residues. The germline V and J ends were trimmed by 0 bases and 1 base, with 8 bases remaining between them. In germline, CDR1 is SGDLS, CDR2 YYNGEE. This chain's CDR3 is CASSVASGSYEQYF. CDR3 bases: TGTGCCAGCAGCGTAGCTTCAGGTTCCTACGAGCAGTACTTC.

This clone has only a few counts. The V gene is TRBV11-2, the J gene TRBJ2-5; 8 bases map to TRBD2. V trimming: 5 bases; J trimming: 1 base; junction bases outside the gene matches: 12. Germline V gene data show CDR1 as SGHAT and CDR2 as FQNNGV. This CDR3 is built from 17 residues. The CDR3 loop is CASSPLPRGGPQETQYF. The CDR3 DNA sequence: TGTGCCAGCAGCCCCTTACCCCGGGGGGGCCCCCAAGAGACCCAGTACTTC.

The CDR3 is CASSVAPTGRSGNTIYF. The CDR3 DNA sequence: TGTGCCAGCAGCGTAGCGCCGACAGGCCGCTCTGGAAACACCATATATTTT. The rearrangement links TRBV9 to TRBJ1-3; tentatively, D is TRBD1 (6 bases). This CDR3 is built from 17 residues. V was trimmed by 0 bases and J by 0 bases, leaving 13 bases between them. Germline assignment: CDR1 SGDLS and CDR2 YYNGEE.

In its sample, this clone was seen a few times. The genes are TRBV12-3 or TRBV12-4 and TRBJ1-5; D not resolved. V lost 4 bases, J lost 5 bases, and 6 bases lay in between. The CDR3 spans 12 residues. The DNA for the CDR3 is TGTGCCAGCAGTTACACAGATCAGCCCCAGCATTTT. Protein: CASSYTDQPQHF.